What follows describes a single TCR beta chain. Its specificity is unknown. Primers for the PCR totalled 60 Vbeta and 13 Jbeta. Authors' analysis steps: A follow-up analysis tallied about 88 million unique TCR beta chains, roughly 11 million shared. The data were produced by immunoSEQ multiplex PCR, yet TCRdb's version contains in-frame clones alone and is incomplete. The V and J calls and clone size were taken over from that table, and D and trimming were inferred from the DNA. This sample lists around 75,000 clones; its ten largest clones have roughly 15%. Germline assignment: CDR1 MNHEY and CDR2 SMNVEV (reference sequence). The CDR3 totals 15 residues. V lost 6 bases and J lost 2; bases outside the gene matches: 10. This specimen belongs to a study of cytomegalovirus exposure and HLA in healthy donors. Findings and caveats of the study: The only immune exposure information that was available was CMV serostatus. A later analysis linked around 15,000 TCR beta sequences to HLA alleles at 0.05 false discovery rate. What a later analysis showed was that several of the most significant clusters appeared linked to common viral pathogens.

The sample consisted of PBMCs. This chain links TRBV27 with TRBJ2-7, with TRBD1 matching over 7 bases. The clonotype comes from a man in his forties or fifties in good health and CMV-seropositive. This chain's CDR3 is CASSSLQGSTYEQYF. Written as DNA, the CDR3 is TGTGCCAGCAGCTCCTTACAGGGGTCGACCTACGAGCAGTACTTC.